The 32 T cell receptor beta chains below come from one sample, sequenced in a study of control samples from healthy donors and cancer patients. Sequenced by immunoSEQ multiplex PCR; TCRdb stores in-frame clones only, minus some. The table has some 170,000 clones, over 95% seen once. The material sequenced was blood. Every receptor here comes from a woman under 40 in good health.

This chain's CDR3 is CASSIAQDPYEQYF. The CDR3 DNA reads as TGTGCCAGCAGCATAGCTCAGGACCCCTACGAGCAGTACTTC. This chain connects TRBV5-5 to TRBJ2-7; no definite D call. This CDR3 spans 14 amino acids. CDR1 is SGHKS, CDR2 YYEKEE, per germline (reference sequence). Trimming stripped 4 bases from V and 2 bases from J, with 13 bases between.

This clone was seen once. This CDR3 reads CASSPTGAYEQYF. CDR3 in DNA: TGTGCCAGCAGTCCGACAGGGGCCTACGAGCAGTACTTC. The rearrangement uses TRBV6-5 and TRBJ2-7; 8 nucleotides agree with TRBD1. The CDR3 consists of 13 residues. The germline V gene encodes CDR1 MNHEY and CDR2 SVGAGI. Trimming removed 5 bases from V and 2 bases from J; junction bases left unmatched: 2.

This rearrangement joins TRBV28 to TRBJ2-1; 8 bases fit TRBD2. Germline CDR1 and CDR2: MDHEN and SYDVKM. V shed 6 bases and J 9 bases; nucleotides not matched to a gene: 7. CDR3 length: 13 residues. This chain's CDR3 is CASRWRGASEQFF. Here the CDR3 DNA reads TGTGCCAGCAGGTGGCGGGGGGCCTCTGAGCAGTTCTTC.

J is TRBJ1-2 and V is TRBV5-1, with D unclear. V dropped 0 bases and J dropped 1 base, with 1 base sitting between them. The CDR3 length is 12 residues. Germline CDR1 SGHRS, CDR2 YFSETQ. Here the CDR3 reads CASSLDNYGYTF. For the CDR3, the DNA is TGCGCCAGCAGCTTGGATAACTATGGCTACACCTTC.

The chain joins TRBV4-2 to TRBJ1-1; perhaps TRBD1 as D (5 bases). Trimming left V 4 bases short and J 1 base short, with 10 bases between. The germline gives CDR1 LGHNA, CDR2 YNFKEQ. There are 14 residues in the CDR3. The CDR3 reads CASSPRQPNTEAFF. The DNA for the CDR3 is TGTGCCAGCAGCCCTAGACAGCCGAACACTGAAGCTTTCTTT.

The chain links TRBV7-9 to TRBJ1-6; 9 bases align to TRBD1. The V gene end was trimmed by 7 bases and the J gene end by 9 bases; junction bases not matched to a gene: 10. CDR1 and CDR2 (germline): SEHNR, FQNEAQ (reference sequence). This CDR3 is built from 15 residues. The CDR3 sequence is CASTLGTGMGSPLHF. CDR3 sequence (DNA): TGTGCCAGCACCTTGGGGACAGGGATGGGTTCACCCCTCCACTTT.

Concerning this clone: Other DNA sequences in the same sample also yield this CDR3. This chain joins TRBV29-1 and TRBJ2-3; D is unresolved. The ends were cut back, 1 base at V and 3 bases at J, with 17 bases in the middle. From germline, CDR1 is SQVTM and CDR2 ANQGSEA. This CDR3 contains 16 residues. The CDR3 bases are TGCAGCGTTGAAGTCGGCTGGTCCGGCGGAACAGATACGCAGTATTTT. Its translation is CSVEVGWSGGTDTQYF.

V is TRBV5-1 and J is TRBJ2-3, with 7 nucleotides matching TRBD2. Germline CDR1 SGHRS, CDR2 YFSETQ. This CDR3 spans 16 amino acids. After removal of 4 bases from V and 2 bases from J, the junction contained 10 bases not matched to a gene. DNA for the CDR3: TGCGCCAGCAGCCCCCCTAGCGGTTCTTTCACAGATACGCAGTATTTT. It codes for CASSPPSGSFTDTQYF. The whole variable domain, remainder taken from reference TRBV5-1 and TRBJ2-3, is KAGVTQTPRYLIKTRGQQVTLSCSPISGHRSVSWYQQTPGQGLQFLFEYFSETQRNKGNFPGRFSGRQFSNSRSEMNVSTLELGDSALYLCASSPPSGSFTDTQYFGPGTRLTVL.

V gene TRBV2 combines with J gene TRBJ2-7; TRBD1 might be the D (6 bases). The CDR3 spans 13 residues. V lost 3 bases to trimming and J lost 3 bases, with 9 bases between them. Germline V gene lookup returns CDR1 SNHLY and CDR2 FYNNEI. CDR3 sequence reads: CASSEGHNYEQYF. In DNA form, the CDR3 reads TGTGCCAGCAGTGAGGGACATAACTACGAGCAGTACTTC.

This clone was seen only once. The rearrangement joins TRBV5-4 to TRBJ1-2; D is unresolved. CDR1 and CDR2 (germline): SGHNT, YYREEE (reference sequence). The CDR3 has 14 residues. V lost 4 bases, J lost 0 bases, and 10 bases lay in between. In nucleotides, the CDR3 is TGTGCCAGCAGCCTTGACGGAGCTAACTATGGCTACACCTTC. Protein sequence: CASSLDGANYGYTF.

This chain connects TRBV6-1 to TRBJ2-7; possibly TRBD1 for D (5 bases). CDR1 MNHNS and CDR2 SASEGT come from the germline V gene. This CDR3 has 16 amino acids. With 4 bases removed from V and 0 bases from J, the gap between germline ends came to 16 bases. CDR3 residues: CASSGAAGFISYEQYF. The CDR3 DNA follows: TGTGCCAGCAGTGGTGCGGCAGGGTTTATCTCCTACGAGCAGTACTTC.

This sequence joins TRBV4-1 and TRBJ2-2; D ambiguous. Trimming pared 0 bases from V and 1 base from J, leaving 6 bases between. From germline, CDR1 is MGHRA and CDR2 YSYEKL. CDR3 length: 15 amino acids. This chain's CDR3 is CASSQEARNTGELFF. CDR3 DNA sequence: TGCGCCAGCAGCCAAGAAGCCAGGAACACCGGGGAGCTGTTTTTT.

Only one count was recorded for this clone. The chain joins TRBV28 to TRBJ2-3; 11 nucleotides align to TRBD1. The ends lost 4 bases at V and 3 bases at J; junction bases unmatched: 3. Germline-derived CDR1 and CDR2 are MDHEN and SYDVKM. The CDR3 spans 15 residues. CDR3 nucleotide sequence: TGTGCCAGCAGTTGGACAGGGGGCATTACAGATACGCAGTATTTT. This translates into CASSWTGGITDTQYF.

This rearrangement joins TRBV10-3 to TRBJ1-6; no clear D gene. In germline, CDR1 is ENHRY, CDR2 SYGVKD. The CDR3 is 13 residues long. Trimming cost V 7 bases and J 7 bases, with 11 bases left between them. The CDR3 DNA reads TGTGCCATCAATCAACAGTCCAATTCACCCCTCCACTTT. Translating it yields CAINQQSNSPLHF.

The chain combines TRBV28 with TRBJ2-1; 12 nucleotides agree with TRBD2. This CDR3 is built from 17 residues. V was pared by 4 bases and J by 6 bases, with 10 bases of the junction left unmatched. Germline assignment: CDR1 MDHEN and CDR2 SYDVKM. The CDR3 loop reads CASSSPRLAGVGNEQFF. Here the CDR3 DNA reads TGTGCCAGCAGTTCCCCTAGACTAGCGGGAGTGGGCAATGAGCAGTTCTTC.

The chain joins TRBV28 to TRBJ1-1; 7 bases are shared with TRBD1. This CDR3 is 13 amino acids long. Germline lookup yields CDR1 MDHEN and CDR2 SYDVKM. V lost 2 bases, J lost 3 bases, and 0 bases stayed unmatched. The chain's CDR3 is CASSLQGDTEAFF. The DNA of the CDR3 is TGTGCCAGCAGTTTACAGGGGGACACTGAAGCTTTCTTT.

The chain couples TRBV13 to TRBJ1-5, with no clear D. Trimming shortened V by 0 bases and J by 0 bases, and 3 bases separated the two germline ends. In germline, CDR1 is PRHDT, CDR2 FYEKMQ (reference sequence). The CDR3 length is 14 residues. DNA for the CDR3: TGTGCCAGCAGCTTAGGGCATAGCAATCAGCCCCAGCATTTT. Its translation is CASSLGHSNQPQHF.

The J gene is TRBJ1-6, the V gene TRBV4-1; D might be TRBD1 (5 bases). The CDR3 loop spans 16 amino acids. Looked up from germline, CDR1 is MGHRA and CDR2 is YSYEKL. With 1 base removed from V and 2 bases from J, the gap between germline ends came to 9 bases. As DNA, the CDR3 is TGCGCCAGCAGCCAAGGACAGAGGACCTATAATTCACCCCTCCACTTT. Translation gives CASSQGQRTYNSPLHF.

The J gene is TRBJ2-7, the V gene TRBV6-5, with D unclear. Per germline, CDR1 MNHEY and CDR2 SVGAGI. The CDR3 has 13 residues. Trimming pared 3 bases from V and 2 bases from J, leaving 8 bases between. The CDR3 spells CASSYSSAYEQYF. CDR3 in DNA: TGTGCCAGCAGTTATTCTTCGGCCTACGAGCAGTACTTC.

The V gene is TRBV28, the J gene TRBJ1-5; 7 bases are shared with TRBD1. CDR3 length: 17 residues. Trimming at V came to 4 bases and at J to 2 bases, leaving 11 bases not matched to a gene. The V gene's germline CDR1 is MDHEN and CDR2 SYDVKM. The CDR3 DNA follows: TGTGCCAGCAGTTCAAGACAGGGAGGCTTCGGCAATCAGCCCCAGCATTTT. This gives the protein CASSSRQGGFGNQPQHF.

The chain employs TRBV27 and TRBJ2-7; 7 positions match TRBD1. This CDR3 comprises 16 residues. The V segment lost 2 bases and the J segment 5 bases; nucleotides outside the gene matches: 12. CDR1 and CDR2 from the germline V gene are MNHEY and SMNVEV (reference sequence). DNA for the CDR3: TGTGCCAGCAGTTTACAGGGGGTACTACTCGGCAACGAGCAGTACTTC. Its translation is CASSLQGVLLGNEQYF.

The genes are TRBV12-3 or TRBV12-4 and TRBJ1-2; tentatively, D is TRBD1 (6 bases). V was pared by 3 bases and J by 4 bases, with 9 bases between. The CDR3 has 13 amino acids. The CDR3 here is CASSFGTSYGYTF. DNA for the CDR3: TGTGCCAGCAGTTTTGGGACAAGCTATGGCTACACCTTC.

V usage is TRBV12-3 or TRBV12-4 and J usage is TRBJ1-2; D is ambiguous. Trimming pared 6 bases from V and 4 bases from J, leaving 6 bases between. The CDR3 sequence is 11 residues long. CDR3 in DNA: TGTGCCAGCAGGCGAGGCTATGGCTACACCTTC. Protein product: CASRRGYGYTF.

V usage is TRBV5-6 and J usage is TRBJ2-7, with D tentatively TRBD1 (6 bases). V lost 0 bases and J 3 bases, leaving 10 bases between the germline ends. The CDR3 extends over 14 amino acids. Germline-derived CDR1 and CDR2 are SGHDT and YYEEEE. CDR3 protein: CASSLVPGVYEQYF. In DNA, the CDR3 is TGTGCCAGCAGCTTGGTTCCAGGGGTCTACGAGCAGTACTTC.

The gene calls are TRBV3-1 (or the pseudogene TRBV3-2) and TRBJ2-5; D perhaps matches TRBD2 (6 bases). This CDR3 has 16 residues. V lost 6 bases, J lost 3 bases, and 20 bases lay in between. CDR1 LGHDT and CDR2 YNNKEL come from the germline V gene (reference sequence). The CDR3 sequence is CASRKTYGGRKETQYF. The CDR3 coding sequence is TGTGCCAGCAGGAAGACTTACGGGGGTAGAAAAGAGACCCAGTACTTC.

The rearrangement joins TRBV4-2 to TRBJ1-4; D might be TRBD1 (6 bases). Germline V CDR1 and CDR2: LGHNA, YNFKEQ. Trimming shortened V by 0 bases and J by 5 bases, and 10 bases separated the two germline ends. The CDR3 length is 15 residues. CDR3 protein: CASSQDRGANEKLFF. CDR3 bases: TGTGCCAGCAGCCAAGATAGGGGGGCGAATGAAAAACTGTTTTTT.

This rearrangement joins TRBV6-5 to TRBJ1-5; TRBD1 matches 7 bases. Germline assignment: CDR1 MNHEY and CDR2 SVGAGI. V shed 6 bases and J 3 bases; nucleotides not matched to a gene: 5. The CDR3 runs to 14 residues. CDR3 in DNA: TGTGCCAGCAGCAAGACAGGGTCCAATCAGCCCCAGCATTTT. This gives the protein CASSKTGSNQPQHF.

The chain links TRBV5-4 to TRBJ1-6; possibly TRBD1 for D (6 bases). This CDR3 is built from 15 residues. Per germline, CDR1 SGHNT and CDR2 YYREEE (reference sequence). Deletions cut 1 base from V and 5 bases from J, with 10 bases between. In DNA, the CDR3 is TGTGCCAGCAGCTTGAAACAGGGTGATAATTCACCCCTCCACTTT. This codes for CASSLKQGDNSPLHF. The full variable domain, completed using reference TRBV5-4 and TRBJ1-6, is ETGVTQSPTHLIKTRGQQVTLRCSSQSGHNTVSWYQQALGQGPQFIFQYYREEENGRGNFPPRFSGLQFPNYSSELNVNALELDDSALYLCASSLKQGDNSPLHFGNGTRLTVT.

This chain uses TRBV6-6 with TRBJ2-5; D is perhaps TRBD2 (5 bases). There are 19 residues in the CDR3. V lost 5 bases and J 5 bases, leaving 30 bases between the germline ends. Germline CDR1 and CDR2: MNHNY and SVGAGI (reference sequence). The DNA for the CDR3 is TGTGCCAGCAGTCCACTGAGTTGGGGTTCTAGCCGAGCCATGGAGACCCAGTACTTC. Its translation: CASSPLSWGSSRAMETQYF.

The CDR3 DNA follows: TGCGCCAGCAGCGCGCCTAAGGGGACTAGCGGGAGTAATGAGCAGTTCTTC. It is translated as CASSAPKGTSGSNEQFF. The chain employs TRBV5-1 and TRBJ2-1; 14 bases are shared with TRBD2. Trimming at V came to 4 bases and at J to 7 bases, leaving 10 bases not matched to a gene. The CDR3 sequence is 17 residues long. Germline CDR1 and CDR2: SGHRS and YFSETQ.

The V call is TRBV6-5, the J call TRBJ1-1; the D is unclear. Trimming took off 2 bases at V and 11 bases at J, with 12 bases between the two ends. CDR3 length: 12 residues. Germline V gene data show CDR1 as MNHEY and CDR2 as SVGAGI. The chain's CDR3 is CASSYRAVLAFF. The CDR3, as DNA: TGTGCCAGCAGTTACAGGGCGGTTTTGGCTTTCTTT.

The genes are TRBV12-3 or TRBV12-4 and TRBJ2-5; 10 bases map to TRBD1. The CDR3 covers 13 residues. V was clipped by 6 bases and J by 9 bases; unmatched bases: 7. The CDR3 bases are TGTGCCAGCAGCGGGACAGGGGAAGGTGCCCAGTACTTC. Protein: CASSGTGEGAQYF.